This TCR beta chain was observed in a study of cytomegalovirus exposure and HLA in healthy donors. The germline V gene has CDR1 SGHTS and CDR2 YDEGEE. This CDR3 is built from 15 residues. Trimming removed 2 bases from V and 6 bases from J, with 15 bases in between. In regard to this clone: What it binds is unknown.

Overall study results and limits: Association with HLA alleles at 0.05 false discovery rate was found for roughly 17,000 TCR beta sequences in a later analysis.

In the PCR, 60 Vbeta and 13 Jbeta primers were used. This table comes from immunoSEQ multiplex PCR, and its TCRdb copy is limited to in-frame clones, with some not included. The table lists about 140,000 clones, roughly 9.8% of them singletons. The receptor was isolated from a man in his fifties in good health and CMV-seronegative. V gene TRBV5-8 combines with J gene TRBJ1-5; D gene ambiguous. Sequences were obtained from PBMCs. The DNA for the CDR3 is TGTGCCAGCAGCTTATCCTGGCAGGTCGGTCAGCCCCAGCATTTT. It codes for CASSLSWQVGQPQHF.